The clone carrying this TCR beta chain was picked up a small number of times. This sample is part of a study of Tregs in tolerant kidney transplant recipients. Unstimulated Tregs (CD4+CD25+CD127-) and CD4+CD25- non-Tregs were sorted from PBMCs. Only in-frame clones appear in the TCRdb table, and some are missing; sequencing was by immunoSEQ multiplex PCR. Of about 61,000 clones detected, around 85% appear once; the ten largest clones hold roughly 2%. This CDR3 has 13 residues. The chain employs TRBV21-1 and TRBJ2-1; TRBD2 is the table's D call, not checked against the DNA. TRBV21-1 is given as a pseudogene. Sequenced material: Tregs from blood, taken before the transplant. The sequence was obtained from a human donor who received a combined kidney and bone marrow transplant. CDR3 bases: TGTGCCACCCCCGAGCTAGCCAACAATGAGCAGTTCTTC. Protein sequence: CATPELANNEQFF.